The 20 T cell receptor beta chains presented below share a single source sample, sequenced in a study of blood T cells in healthy people across ages. Through a sample-barcoded 5' primer and a J-beta primer mix, a second PCR was run for roughly 6 to 11 cycles. TCRdb reprocessed the 5' RACE reads via MiXCR and lists one record per CDR3 protein. The top ten clones hold around a third of a sample with roughly 680,000 distinct CDR3 sequences, around 45% of them seen once. Sequenced: blood. These receptors came from an older woman in good health.

This rearrangement joins TRBV20-1 to TRBJ1-6; D uncertain. The CDR3 has 13 amino acids. The germline V gene has CDR1 DFQATT and CDR2 SNEGSKA (reference sequence). Trimming stripped 3 bases from V and 9 bases from J, with 12 bases between. The CDR3 sequence is CSASGVATSPLHF. CDR3 DNA: TGCAGTGCTAGTGGGGTCGCAACTTCACCCCTCCACTTT.

The rearrangement links TRBV4-3 to TRBJ2-1; 7 positions match TRBD2. Germline V lookup: CDR1 LGHNA, CDR2 YSLEER. V shed 3 bases and J 6 bases; nucleotides not matched to a gene: 11. This CDR3 has 16 amino acids. CDR3 in DNA: TGCGCCAGCAGCCACACCGGGACTACCCATTCCAATGAGCAGTTCTTC. Protein sequence: CASSHTGTTHSNEQFF.

The rearrangement uses TRBV30 and TRBJ2-7; D is undetermined. With 1 base removed from V and 4 bases from J, the gap between germline ends came to 20 bases. This CDR3 is 16 amino acids long. Germline CDR1 is GTSNPN and CDR2 is SVGIG (reference sequence). CDR3 nucleotides: TGTGCCTGGAGTGGTACGGGTAGGCGATCACGGTACGAGCAGTACTTC. Amino acids: CAWSGTGRRSRYEQYF.

The V and J genes are TRBV28 and TRBJ1-4; possible D gene TRBD1, 5 bases. The CDR3 runs to 13 residues. The V and J ends lost 4 bases and 7 bases respectively, with 10 bases between them. Germline CDR1 and CDR2: MDHEN and SYDVKM. The CDR3 DNA sequence: TGTGCCAGCAGTTGGCAGGGTTTTGAAAAACTGTTTTTT. It encodes CASSWQGFEKLFF.

This clonotype was seen a few times. The CDR3 is CSVQLGGRNNSPLHF. The CDR3 coding sequence is TGCAGCGTTCAGTTGGGGGGAAGAAATAATTCACCCCTCCACTTT. The chain couples TRBV29-1 to TRBJ1-6; a weak D match, TRBD1 (5 bases). Germline assignment: CDR1 SQVTM and CDR2 ANQGSEA. The CDR3 runs 15 residues. Between the trimmed V and J ends, which lost 5 bases and 5 bases, there was a span of 16 bases.

The rearrangement joins TRBV27 to TRBJ2-1; D is tentatively TRBD1 or TRBD2 (5 bases each). Germline V gene sequence: CDR1 MNHEY, CDR2 SMNVEV (reference sequence). This CDR3 comprises 12 residues. Trimming took off 4 bases at V and 15 bases at J, with 16 bases between the two ends. In DNA, the CDR3 is TGTGCCAGCAGTTCCGGGACCTGGCTTTGGTTCTTC. Translation: CASSSGTWLWFF.

The chain carries TRBV7-6 and TRBJ2-1; 7 positions match TRBD2. J lost 1 base, V lost 5 bases, and 8 bases had no gene match. Germline assignment: CDR1 SGHVS and CDR2 FNYEAQ. The CDR3 is made up of 16 amino acids. CDR3 bases: TGTGCCAGCAGCATCTTAGCGGGCGAATCCTACAATGAGCAGTTCTTC. It translates to CASSILAGESYNEQFF.

This chain joins TRBV2 and TRBJ2-5; 11 bases agree with TRBD1. The CDR3 consists of 15 residues. V shed 6 bases and J 4 bases; nucleotides not matched to a gene: 7. CDR1 is SNHLY and CDR2 is FYNNEI in the germline V gene. In DNA form, the CDR3 reads TGTGCCAGCAGAAAAGGACAGGGGGCAGGAGAGACCCAGTACTTC. Its translation: CASRKGQGAGETQYF.

The V and J genes are TRBV20-1 and TRBJ2-7; TRBD2 is a possible D gene (6 bases). CDR3 length equals 12 residues. The germline gives CDR1 DFQATT, CDR2 SNEGSKA (reference sequence). V was clipped by 5 bases and J by 6 bases, with 14 bases between them. The CDR3 loop is CSAPRDSGEQYF. CDR3 sequence (DNA): TGCAGTGCTCCCCGGGACTCCGGCGAGCAGTACTTC.

Note on this clonotype: The junction departs from the called germline gene at one end, perhaps through a read error. The rearrangement joins TRBV2 to TRBJ2-5; D might be TRBD1 (7 bases). The CDR3 contains 16 residues. The germline CDR1 and CDR2 sequences are SNHLY and FYNNEI. The CDR3 spells CASNRGGTAYQEAQYF. The CDR3 nucleotides read TGTGCCAGCAACCGAGGGGGGACAGCGTACCAAGAGGCCCAGTACTTC.

This clonotype was seen at least ten times. V usage is TRBV29-1 and J usage is TRBJ1-1; a weak D match, TRBD1 (5 bases). The germline CDR1 and CDR2 sequences are SQVTM and ANQGSEA. V was shortened by 4 bases and J by 0 bases, with 24 bases between the two germline ends. The CDR3 sequence is 18 residues long. CDR3 sequence reads: CSVGPPIGQGRMNTEAFF. The CDR3 bases are TGCAGCGTTGGTCCCCCGATTGGGCAGGGCCGTATGAACACTGAAGCTTTCTTT. The complete variable domain, with remaining parts taken from reference TRBV29-1 and TRBJ1-1, reads SAVISQKPSRDICQRGTSLTIQCQVDSQVTMMFWYRQQPGQSLTLIATANQGSEATYESGFVIDKFPISRPNLTFSTLTVSNMSPEDSSIYLCSVGPPIGQGRMNTEAFFGQGTRLTVV.

The genes are TRBV4-3 and TRBJ2-2; 10 positions match TRBD1. Germline V gene data show CDR1 as LGHNA and CDR2 as YSLEER. The CDR3 spans 16 residues. The ends lost 5 bases at V and 4 bases at J; junction bases unmatched: 7. CDR3 DNA sequence: TGCGCCAGCAGCAACGACAGGGGGCGAGGCACCGGGGAGCTGTTTTTT. It yields the protein CASSNDRGRGTGELFF.

The V gene is TRBV20-1, the J gene TRBJ1-2; 12 bases line up with TRBD1. The CDR3 sequence is 15 residues long. J was trimmed by 5 bases and V by 6 bases; bases with no gene match: 10. The V gene's germline CDR1 is DFQATT and CDR2 SNEGSKA (reference sequence). Here the CDR3 DNA reads TGCAGTGCAAAAATTAGGGGACAGGGGGCTTATGGCTACACCTTC. This sequence encodes CSAKIRGQGAYGYTF.

The V and J genes are TRBV7-9 and TRBJ2-1, with TRBD1 matching over 8 bases. This CDR3 region has 17 residues. V shed 5 bases and J 4 bases; nucleotides not matched to a gene: 13. Germline CDR1 SEHNR, CDR2 FQNEAQ (reference sequence). In DNA form, the CDR3 reads TGTGCCAGCAGCCCCATCCAGGGGGCAGGGGGGTACAATGAGCAGTTCTTC. This translates into CASSPIQGAGGYNEQFF.

This clonotype showed up just a few times. The chain links TRBV2 to TRBJ1-6; the D gene is possibly TRBD1 (5 bases). The CDR3 is made up of 15 amino acids. CDR1 and CDR2 (germline): SNHLY, FYNNEI. Trimming removed 5 bases at V and 7 bases at J, with 15 bases between. In DNA form, the CDR3 reads TGTGCCAGCAGTCTCTCAGGGATTCGAAATTCACCCCTCCACTTT. Protein: CASSLSGIRNSPLHF.

This clonotype has at least ten counts. J is TRBJ2-6 and V is TRBV9; the match to TRBD1 covers 7 bases. J gave up 0 bases and V 4 bases, and 10 bases lay outside the gene matches. Per the germline V gene, CDR1 is SGDLS and CDR2 is YYNGEE. The CDR3 loop spans 18 amino acids. The CDR3 loop is CASSLRRDSPSGANVLTF. CDR3 nucleotides: TGTGCCAGCAGCCTGCGCCGGGACAGCCCCTCTGGGGCCAACGTCCTGACTTTC.

This clonotype was seen a handful of times. This chain joins TRBV20-1 and TRBJ1-2; D unresolved. The V gene lost 5 bases and the J gene lost 7 bases, with 17 bases spanning the gap. Germline V lookup: CDR1 DFQATT, CDR2 SNEGSKA (reference sequence). The CDR3 is made up of 13 amino acids. In nucleotides, the CDR3 is TGCAGTGCTGCAAACAGCCGAGGCACTGGCTACACCTTC. It is translated as CSAANSRGTGYTF.

This clonotype was counted only a few times. The V call is TRBV2, the J call TRBJ2-1; TRBD2 agrees at 10 bases. The CDR3 consists of 15 residues. CDR1 and CDR2 (germline): SNHLY, FYNNEI. The J segment lost 9 bases and the V segment lost 7 bases, leaving 12 bases of the junction unmatched. Written as DNA, the CDR3 is TGTGCCAGCACCGAAAGTACTAGCGGGAAGGCTGAGCAGTTCTTC. It translates to CASTESTSGKAEQFF.

The chain is built from TRBV12-3 or TRBV12-4 and TRBJ2-3; a possible D gene is TRBD2 (5 bases). CDR3 length equals 14 residues. V gave up 7 bases and J gave up 10 bases, with 21 bases separating them. The CDR3 reads CASTASVSGLAQYF. In DNA form, the CDR3 reads TGTGCCAGCACCGCAAGCGTGAGCGGATTAGCGCAGTATTTT.

This clonotype came up a few times. The CDR3 sequence: CASGLSGTGEQYF. DNA of the CDR3: TGCGCCAGCGGCCTAAGCGGGACGGGCGAGCAGTACTTC. This chain connects TRBV5-1 to TRBJ2-7; 7 nucleotides line up with TRBD2. Germline CDR1 and CDR2: SGHRS and YFSETQ. CDR3 length equals 13 residues. The J segment lost 6 bases and the V segment lost 7 bases, leaving 10 bases of the junction unmatched.